This T cell receptor (beta chain) is from a study of tumor-infiltrating lymphocytes in localized non-small cell lung cancer. Findings of the study overall: Each assay used a separate piece of the same tissue.

Germline V gives CDR1 SNHLY, CDR2 FYNNEI. Trimming left V 5 bases short and J 0 bases short, with 11 bases between. The CDR3 has 15 amino acids. The assay was immunoSEQ multiplex PCR, and TCRdb's table has in-frame clones only and misses some. The data contain about 24,000 clones, roughly two thirds of them singletons. As concerns this clone: Antigen: not known.

The receptor was derived from a human donor with non-small cell lung cancer. V is TRBV2 and J is TRBJ1-5; D not certain. The sequenced sample consisted of lung tumor tissue. CDR3 sequence: CASSQTAYSNQPQHF. In nucleotides, the CDR3 is TGTGCCAGCAGTCAGACGGCTTATAGCAATCAGCCCCAGCATTTT.